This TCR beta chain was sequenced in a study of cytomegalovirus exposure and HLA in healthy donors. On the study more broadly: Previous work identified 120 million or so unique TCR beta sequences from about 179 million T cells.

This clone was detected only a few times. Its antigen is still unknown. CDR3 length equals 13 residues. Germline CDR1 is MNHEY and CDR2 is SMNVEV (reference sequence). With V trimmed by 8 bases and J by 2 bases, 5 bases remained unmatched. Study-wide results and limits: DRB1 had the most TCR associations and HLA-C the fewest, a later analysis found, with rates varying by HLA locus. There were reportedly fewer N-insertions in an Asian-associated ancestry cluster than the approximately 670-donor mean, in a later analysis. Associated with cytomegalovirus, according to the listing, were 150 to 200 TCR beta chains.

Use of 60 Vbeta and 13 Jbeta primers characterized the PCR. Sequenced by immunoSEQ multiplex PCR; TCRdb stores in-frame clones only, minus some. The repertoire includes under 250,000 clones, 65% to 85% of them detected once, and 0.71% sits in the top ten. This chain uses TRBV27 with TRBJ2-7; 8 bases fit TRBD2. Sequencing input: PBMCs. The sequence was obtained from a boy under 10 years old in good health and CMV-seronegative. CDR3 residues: CASERGGTYEQYF. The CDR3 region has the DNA TGTGCCAGCGAACGGGGGGGCACCTACGAGCAGTACTTC.